This T cell receptor beta chain comes out of a study of T cells in Graves' hyperthyroidism and ophthalmopathy. There were TCR beta CDR3 regions amplified from RNA transcripts. Initially, a first-round RT-PCR of the TCR CDR3 employed the HTBI primer set. One entry per CDR3 protein results from TCRdb running MiXCR on the multiplex PCR reads. The data contain roughly 380,000 distinct CDR3 sequences, 14% of them singletons. Notes on the study in general: Separation of ophthalmopathy from stable hyperthyroidism was achieved by a 13 V-J model. Ophthalmopathy was identified by the model a median 6.5 months ahead of onset.

An absence of ophthalmopathy progression within 18 months meant stable Graves' hyperthyroidism. Many counts were recorded for this clonotype. Its antigen is not known. Sequenced input: blood. This clonotype was obtained from a woman aged 55-70 years with Graves' hyperthyroidism.

In DNA, the CDR3 is TGCAGTGCGAAGGAGGGGTCAACGGCTGAAAAACTGTTTTTT. Protein sequence: CSAKEGSTAEKLFF. This sequence joins TRBV20-1 and TRBJ1-4, with D tentatively TRBD1 (5 bases). Trimming took 6 bases from V and 7 from J, leaving 18 bases between them. Germline V lookup: CDR1 DFQATT, CDR2 SNEGSKA (reference sequence). CDR3 length: 14 amino acids.